This T cell receptor beta chain emerged from a study of immune evolution from preneoplasia to lung adenocarcinoma. Comment on this clone: As yet, its antigen is unknown.

Germline loops: CDR1 LNHDA, CDR2 SQIVND (reference sequence). V gave up 5 bases and J gave up 5 bases, with 7 bases separating them. The CDR3 spans 12 residues. Patients had resection in Japan or China between the mid-2010s and the late 2010s. H&E slides confirmed each diagnosis, reviewed by two pathologists independently. After pathologic assessment, macro-dissection selected premalignant or tumor cells for extraction. TCRdb's copy holds only in-frame clones and misses some; the assay was immunoSEQ multiplex PCR. The sample lists some 11,000 clones; approximately 77% were seen once. Study conclusions and caveats: Normal lung had the highest top T cell clone frequencies.

The sequenced material came from FFPE minimally invasive lung adenocarcinoma tissue. The receptor's source is a person aged 65 to 85 with lung adenocarcinoma. V usage is TRBV19 and J usage is TRBJ1-5; D gene uncertain. CDR3 amino acids: CASSPTYQPQHF. In nucleotides, the CDR3 is TGTGCCAGTAGTCCAACCTATCAGCCCCAGCATTTT.